This TCR beta chain appears in the sequencing data of a study of low-dose radiotherapy and immunotherapy resistance in tumors. Study context: Cohort 1 patients were irradiated with 0.5 Gy fractions every 2 weeks to 6.5 Gy total. A daily 300 mg dose of oral aspirin was taken by patients for four cycles from cycle 1 day 1.

The sample's time point: after trial treatment. Treatment in this sample: LDRT plus nivolumab, ipilimumab, low-dose cyclophosphamide and aspirin (RACIN trial). The donors, trial participants, received nivolumab, ipilimumab, aspirin, low-dose cyclophosphamide and low-dose radiotherapy. This clonotype was counted ten times or more. The CDR3 spans 14 residues. V was pared by 4 bases and J by 1 base, with 0 bases of the junction left unmatched. Both TCRalpha and TCRbeta chains were reverse transcribed with V-gene-specific primers. For amplifying TCRs, the PCR ran for about 20 cycles with Phusion, which was used together with a constant-region primer and the adapter on the V primers. mRNA that had been isolated underwent amplification through in vitro transcription. One entry per CDR3 protein results from TCRdb running MiXCR on the reads. The table includes 30,000 to 40,000 distinct CDR3 sequences, less than 25% detected once.

The receptor was derived from a female donor with ovarian cancer. Sequenced here: PBMCs, sampled after low-dose radiotherapy plus immunotherapy. The chain couples TRBV12-3 or TRBV12-4 to TRBJ2-2, with 7 nucleotides matching TRBD1. The CDR3 region has the DNA TGTGCCAGCAGTTGGACAGGGAACACCGGGGAGCTGTTTTTT. It encodes CASSWTGNTGELFF.